The clone carrying this T cell receptor (beta chain) has a handful of counts. The junction had 7 bases not matched to a gene; V was cut back by 5 bases and J by 5 bases. CDR1 MDHEN and CDR2 SYDVKM come from the germline V gene. CDR3 length equals 15 residues. The sample originates from a study of blood T cell repertoires in COVID-19. Participants, about 18 to 100 years old, spanned around 26 US areas. Assay used: immunoSEQ multiplex PCR; TCRdb lists only in-frame clones, some missing. The sample lists approximately 270,000 clones, around 85% occurring once. The clonotype originates from a woman in her 30s who had recovered from COVID-19. V usage is TRBV28 and J usage is TRBJ1-5; 9 nucleotides agree with TRBD1. The specimen was PBMCs or T cells enriched from blood (not recorded which). The CDR3 reads CASSGDRADDQPQHF. DNA for the CDR3: TGTGCCAGCAGTGGGGACAGGGCCGACGATCAGCCCCAGCATTTT. The full variable domain, rest sourced from reference TRBV28 and TRBJ1-5, is DVKVTQSSRYLVKRTGEKVFLECVQDMDHENMFWYRQDPGLGLRLIYFSYDVKMKEKGDIPEGYSVSREKKERFSLILESASTNQTSMYLCASSGDRADDQPQHFGDGTRLSIL.